This TCR beta chain came from a study of blood T cells in healthy people across ages. This clonotype was found a few times. For the second PCR, which ran for roughly 7 to 11 cycles, a sample-barcoded 5' primer and a J-beta primer mix were used. TCRdb passed the 5' RACE reads through MiXCR, listing each CDR3 protein once. This sample has some 1.5 million distinct CDR3 sequences, with 28% found just once. Isolation yielded PBMCs, at least 6.5 million per sample, in every case. Between the trimmed V and J ends, which lost 6 bases and 2 bases, there was a span of 14 bases. There are 13 residues in the CDR3. Germline CDR1 SQVTM, CDR2 ANQGSEA.

Material: blood. The source is a woman younger than 45 in good health. The chain is built from TRBV29-1 and TRBJ2-7; D tentatively reads TRBD1 or TRBD2 (6 bases each). The DNA of the CDR3 is TGCAGCGTCGGGGGACAATCAACCTACGAGCAGTACTTC. It is translated as CSVGGQSTYEQYF.